The TCR beta chain described here comes from a study of T cells in Graves' hyperthyroidism and ophthalmopathy (dated by TCRdb to about 2019). Background on the whole study: Peripheral blood was sampled at the time of initial diagnosis, prior to any treatment. To identify TCR V-J signatures that set the groups apart, the researchers used a discovery cohort of 90 to 100 patients, made up of 43 with Graves' ophthalmopathy and 57 with stable Graves' hyperthyroidism. Prospective prediction of ophthalmopathy was tested in an independent validation cohort of some 19 hyperthyroidism patients and some 17 patients who later progressed to ophthalmopathy. The 100 or so discovery patients were divided at random into training and test sets in a 7:3 ratio. Thyroid tissue and blood T-cell repertoires from several Graves' hyperthyroidism patients were also compared in the study. Once sampling was done, hyperthyroidism patients were given methimazole at a starting dose of 30 mg daily, whereas ophthalmopathy patients were given high-dose intravenous methylprednisolone. According to the paper, TCR Vbeta CDR3 sequencing was carried out on 135 peripheral blood samples, which came from under 50 ophthalmopathy, around 74 hyperthyroidism and roughly 17 progressor patients.

This clonotype has at least ten counts. This receptor's antigen is unknown. Base quality data are lacking; no much larger clone is found one base away. Stable Graves' hyperthyroidism was defined as no progression to ophthalmopathy during 18 months of follow-up. Hyperthyroidism patients were newly diagnosed, with disease duration under 2 months, and aged 18 to 65 years. Patients with uncontrolled infections, other autoimmune diseases, pregnancy or lactation were excluded. Clinical symptoms, serum thyroxine and TRAb, thyroid ultrasound, and orbital computed tomography formed the basis for the diagnoses. PBMCs were separated from roughly 10 ml of fresh peripheral blood using Ficoll-Paque density gradient centrifugation. Total RNA was extracted with Trizol reagent, and quality was checked on an Agilent 2100 Bioanalyzer. Reading the germline V gene (reference sequence) gives CDR1 DFQATT and CDR2 SNEGSKA. V is clipped by 2 bases and J by 2 bases, and the sequence between their germline boundaries is 7 bases long. The CDR3 sequence holds 13 residues, the cysteine and phenylalanine included. The entry retains the CDR3 DNA only, 39 bases that are in frame from base 1.

Here is what the overall study found, with its caveats: Most expanded thyroid clonotypes (frequency above 0.001) were also detected in blood, a finding suggesting that blood repertoires may reflect thyroid immune responses. Sample size was not statistically predetermined, and blinding of investigators to group allocation was not performed. In cross-validation, a model built on a 13 V-J signature told ophthalmopathy apart from stable hyperthyroidism with 85% to 90% sensitivity and roughly 82% specificity, and in testing the same model reached 80%/75%. In validation, progression to ophthalmopathy was predicted by the model with more than 65% sensitivity and nearly 75% specificity, a median of about 6 months before onset.

The TCR beta CDR3 regions were amplified from the RNA transcripts. A first-round RT-PCR of the TCR CDR3 used the HTBI primer set with the Qiagen OneStep RT-PCR kit. A second multiplex PCR round built the libraries, followed by size selection and purification. Libraries were sequenced paired-end with 100 bp reads on an Illumina HiSeq2000. The published analysis was carried out like this. SOAPnuke was used to process the raw data, throwing out any read that contained adapters or uncalled bases, had a mean Phred below 15, or lacked an exact constant-primer or identifier match. High-quality paired reads were merged with COPE v1.2.5, and unique nucleotide sequences were defined as clonotypes. MiTCR v1.1 was used to align clonotypes to the IMGT TRBV, TRBD and TRBJ reference segments. Analysis was restricted to V-J combinations with a frequency above 0.0001, which covered just over 98% of repertoires. The TCS score was defined as the ratio of F50 (clonal expansion) to E x V (chaos), calculated using BLOSUM62-based TCRdist between CDR3 peptides within each V-J. Welch's t-statistics and random forest reduced around 550 V-J features to 10 to 15, which were used in a naive Bayes classifier (R e1071). Thyroid-blood repertoire similarity was quantified with the Morisita-Horn index. The public sequencing data were trimmed at Q25 with fastp and processed into clonotypes with MiXCR by TCRdb, which kept only in-frame beta chains. For every CDR3 protein sequence, its rows merge into one entry that carries the most common genes and DNA. These V and J calls are TCRdb output, not the study's own analysis. Across this sample there are 700,000 to 850,000 distinct CDR3 sequences, with 30% to 40% seen only once. The ten largest clones add up to around 30% of the sample.

This clonotype was sampled from a woman aged 40 to 49 with Graves' hyperthyroidism. The V and J segments used are TRBV20-1 and TRBJ1-3; the D gene identity is not certain. Specimen: blood. The nucleotide sequence reads TGCAGTGCTAGACCAGGTCCTGGAAACACCATATATTTT. It translates as CSARPGPGNTIYF.